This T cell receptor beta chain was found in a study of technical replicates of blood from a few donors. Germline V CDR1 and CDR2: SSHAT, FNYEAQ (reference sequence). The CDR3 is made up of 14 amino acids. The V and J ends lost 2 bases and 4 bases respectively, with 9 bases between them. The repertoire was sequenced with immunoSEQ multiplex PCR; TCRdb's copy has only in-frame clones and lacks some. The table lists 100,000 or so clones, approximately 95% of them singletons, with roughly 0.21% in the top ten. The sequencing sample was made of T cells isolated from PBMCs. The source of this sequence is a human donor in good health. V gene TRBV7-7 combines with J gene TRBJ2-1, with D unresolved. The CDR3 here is CASSLTGQYNEQFF. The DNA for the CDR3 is TGTGCCAGCAGCTTAACGGGTCAATACAATGAGCAGTTCTTC.